A selection of T cell receptor beta chains follows, all from one sample in a study of blood T cells in healthy people across ages. TCRdb fed the 5' RACE reads into MiXCR, producing one record per CDR3 protein. The sample shows hundreds of thousands of distinct CDR3 sequences, about half of them seen only once. The sequenced material came from blood. These receptors all stem from a woman aged 55 to 70 in good health. Each CDR3 is given with its conserved first and last residue. The D gene is left open where the match is weak. Clone size is given for some rows only: seen once, a few or many times, or a class if the clone is expanded.

size,D,J,V,CDR3,DNA
.,TRBD2,TRBJ2-7,TRBV4-2,CASSPGLAGGTSYEQYF,TGTGCCAGCAGCCCCGGACTAGCGGGAGGCACCTCCTACGAGCAGTACTTC
.,.,TRBJ2-4,TRBV6-5,CASSQGGNIQYF,TGTGCCAGCAGCCAGGGAGGAAACATTCAGTACTTC
once,.,TRBJ2-5,TRBV5-6,CASGEAFRETQYF,TGTGCCAGCGGAGAGGCCTTTAGGGAGACCCAGTACTTC
few,TRBD1,TRBJ1-1,TRBV29-1,CSVLMFGTVNTEAFF,TGCAGCGTTCTAATGTTTGGGACAGTGAACACTGAAGCTTTCTTT
few,.,TRBJ1-2,TRBV6-6,CASSYGVFSWGYTF,TGTGCCAGCAGTTACGGGGTGTTCTCCTGGGGCTACACCTTC
.,TRBD2,TRBJ2-2,TRBV6-5,CASSVGRLPTGELFF,TGTGCCAGCAGTGTCGGGAGGCTACCCACCGGGGAGCTGTTTTTT
.,TRBD2,TRBJ2-7,TRBV7-2,CASSLVLSGSEQYF,TGTGCCAGCAGCTTAGTTTTAAGCGGGAGCGAGCAGTACTTC
few,TRBD2,TRBJ2-1,TRBV7-2,CASSGSGFYNEQFF,TGTGCCAGCAGCGGTAGCGGGTTCTACAATGAGCAGTTCTTC
.,.,TRBJ2-3,TRBV12-3/TRBV12-4,CASSLTGWSDVQYF,TGTGCCAGCAGTTTGACAGGCTGGTCCGATGTGCAGTATTTT
.,.,TRBJ2-6,TRBV11-3,CASSLRGPGSGANVLTF,TGTGCCAGCAGCTTAAGGGGACCCGGCTCTGGGGCCAACGTCCTGACTTTC
.,TRBD2,TRBJ2-1,TRBV28,CASSGTSYNEQFF,TGTGCCAGTAGCGGGACCTCTTACAATGAGCAGTTCTTC
.,.,TRBJ1-1,TRBV28,CASSRLWTAFEAFF,TGTGCCAGCAGTCGCCTATGGACAGCGTTTGAAGCTTTCTTT
few,TRBD1,TRBJ2-3,TRBV20-1,CSARAGTGLADTQYF,TGCAGTGCTAGAGCCGGGACAGGGTTGGCAGATACGCAGTATTTT
.,TRBD2,TRBJ2-7,TRBV3-1,CASSQVKAGREQYF,TGTGCCAGCAGCCAAGTAAAAGCGGGACGCGAGCAGTACTTC
.,TRBD1,TRBJ2-3,TRBV12-3/TRBV12-4,CANSRTGFRDTQYF,TGTGCCAACAGTAGGACAGGGTTCAGAGATACGCAGTATTTT
.,.,TRBJ2-5,TRBV20-1,CSAVMGRGGETQYF,TGCAGTGCTGTCATGGGAAGGGGGGGCGAGACCCAGTACTTC
many,.,TRBJ2-5,TRBV15,CATSRDVETQYF,TGTGCCACCAGCAGAGATGTGGAGACCCAGTACTTC
few,TRBD2,TRBJ2-5,TRBV5-6,CASSSGLAGAGETQYF,TGTGCCAGCAGCTCGGGACTAGCGGGAGCCGGAGAGACCCAGTACTTC
.,.,TRBJ2-1,TRBV6-6,CASTKELSPPEQFF,TGTGCCAGCACAAAGGAGCTTTCCCCCCCTGAGCAGTTCTTC
.,.,TRBJ2-1,TRBV4-2,CASSQAGVGYNEQFF,TGTGCCAGCAGCCAAGCGGGAGTCGGGTACAATGAGCAGTTCTTC
.,.,TRBJ2-7,TRBV20-1,CSARDLRPNLYNEQYF,TGCAGTGCTAGAGATCTCAGACCGAACCTCTACAATGAGCAGTACTTC
.,.,TRBJ1-4,TRBV7-8,CASSSFDRATNEKLFF,TGTGCCAGCAGCTCTTTCGACAGAGCAACTAATGAAAAACTGTTTTTT
.,.,TRBJ2-1,TRBV29-1,CSVKSGSSYNEQFF,TGCAGCGTGAAAAGCGGCAGCTCCTACAATGAGCAGTTCTTC
once,.,TRBJ1-1,TRBV20-1,CSAAGRDTEAFF,TGCAGTGCAGCAGGGCGAGACACTGAAGCTTTCTTT
.,.,TRBJ1-1,TRBV12-3/TRBV12-4,CASSVAGGGEAFF,TGTGCCAGCAGTGTAGCTGGGGGAGGTGAAGCTTTCTTT
.,.,TRBJ2-5,TRBV18,CAGSPVIQETQYF,TGTGCCGGCTCACCGGTTATCCAAGAGACCCAGTACTTC
.,.,TRBJ2-7,TRBV28,CASTSRWGYEQYF,TGTGCCAGCACGAGCCGGTGGGGCTACGAGCAGTACTTC
few,TRBD2,TRBJ2-4,TRBV12-3/TRBV12-4,CASSLVLAEGKNIQYF,TGTGCCAGCAGTTTAGTCCTAGCGGAGGGCAAAAACATTCAGTACTTC
few,TRBD1,TRBJ1-2,TRBV20-1,CSASVTGTDYGYTF,TGCAGTGCTAGCGTAACCGGGACAGACTATGGCTACACCTTC
.,TRBD1,TRBJ2-1,TRBV7-2,CASSLLLTGGFPNEQFF,TGTGCCAGCAGCTTACTTCTGACAGGGGGCTTCCCCAATGAGCAGTTCTTC
.,.,TRBJ1-1,TRBV15,CATSRWGRNTEAFF,TGTGCCACCAGCAGATGGGGGAGGAATACTGAAGCTTTCTTT
.,.,TRBJ2-1,TRBV7-2,CASSLVTGRGSYNEQFF,TGTGCCAGCAGCTTAGTGACGGGCCGGGGCTCCTACAATGAGCAGTTCTTC
.,TRBD1,TRBJ2-1,TRBV5-1,CASSSRTGGNEQFF,TGCGCCAGCAGCTCTAGAACAGGGGGCAATGAGCAGTTCTTC
many,.,TRBJ1-5,TRBV16,CASSRYSDDQPQHF,TGTGCCAGCAGCCGCTACAGCGACGATCAGCCCCAGCATTTT
.,.,TRBJ2-7,TRBV7-9,CASSNHRAGAYEQYF,TGTGCCAGCAGCAACCACAGGGCAGGCGCCTACGAGCAGTACTTC
.,TRBD2,TRBJ2-1,TRBV4-2,CASSRRLAGGQLSSYNEQFF,TGTGCCAGCAGCCGACGACTAGCGGGAGGGCAACTCTCCTCCTACAATGAGCAGTTCTTC
.,.,TRBJ2-1,TRBV4-2,CASSQAGAYNEQFF,TGTGCCAGCAGCCAAGCTGGAGCATACAATGAGCAGTTCTTC
.,TRBD1,TRBJ1-1,TRBV28,CASSFVGPGTGAEAFF,TGTGCCAGCAGTTTTGTCGGTCCCGGGACAGGGGCTGAAGCTTTCTTT
.,.,TRBJ2-1,TRBV10-2,CASSDASEEQFF,TGCGCCAGCAGTGATGCTAGCGAGGAGCAGTTCTTC
.,TRBD2,TRBJ2-7,TRBV6-2/TRBV6-3,CASSYSRAGVSEQYF,TGTGCCAGCAGTTACAGCAGGGCGGGAGTCAGCGAGCAGTACTTC
.,.,TRBJ1-6,TRBV7-2,CASSFRSNSPLHF,TGTGCCAGCAGCTTCCGATCTAATTCACCCCTCCACTTT
.,.,TRBJ2-1,TRBV7-7,CASSLNTGGDNEQFF,TGTGCCAGCAGCCTCAATACCGGGGGTGACAATGAGCAGTTCTTC
few,TRBD2,TRBJ2-3,TRBV24-1,CATSDSRTGGTQYF,TGTGCCACCAGTGACTCCCGAACGGGAGGTACGCAGTATTTT
.,TRBD2,TRBJ2-7,TRBV20-1,CSARDPMTSGSGCEQYF,TGCAGTGCTAGAGACCCCATGACTAGCGGGAGTGGGTGCGAGCAGTACTTC
.,.,TRBJ2-5,TRBV20-1,CSAPSGSAQETQYF,TGCAGTGCCCCCTCCGGGAGCGCCCAAGAGACCCAGTACTTC
.,TRBD2,TRBJ2-3,TRBV4-3,CASSPTSGSSTDTQYF,TGCGCCAGCAGCCCAACTAGCGGATCAAGCACAGATACGCAGTATTTT
few,TRBD2,TRBJ2-1,TRBV7-2,CASSVGLAGEQFF,TGTGCCAGCAGCGTGGGACTAGCGGGTGAGCAGTTCTTC
.,TRBD2,TRBJ2-7,TRBV4-1,CASSQRLAGGIYNEQYF,TGCGCCAGCAGCCAAAGACTAGCGGGAGGGATCTACAATGAGCAGTACTTC
.,.,TRBJ1-6,TRBV7-9,CACSFFGRLNSPLHF,TGTGCCTGCAGCTTTTTTGGACGGTTGAATTCACCCCTCCACTTT